This is a list of T cell receptor beta chains from one sample in a study of technical replicates of blood from a few donors. Measured with immunoSEQ multiplex PCR; TCRdb has only the in-frame clones, and not every one. This table has about 14,000 clones, 70% to 80% appearing once. The sequenced material came from PBMCs. The receptors were sampled from a human donor in good health. Both conserved end residues are part of each CDR3. D genes are given only for firm matches. Rows may omit the clone size; those that give it use once, few, many or a size class.

>TRBV2|-|TRBJ1-5|few
CASSEREGKNQPQHF
TGTGCCAGCAGTGAAAGGGAGGGTAAAAATCAGCCCCAGCATTTT
>TRBV7-2|-|TRBJ2-2|-
CASSLEAQGTGELFF
TGTGCCAGCAGCTTAGAGGCGCAGGGAACCGGGGAGCTGTTTTTT
>TRBV5-1|-|TRBJ2-5|once
CATSRGEETQYF
TGCGCCACGAGCAGGGGCGAGGAGACCCAGTACTTC
>TRBV28|TRBD2|TRBJ2-7|-
CASSQAGGSGRSYEQYF
TGTGCCAGCAGTCAGGCGGGGGGTAGCGGGAGGTCCTACGAGCAGTACTTC
>TRBV11-2|-|TRBJ2-7|-
CASSLATNSYEQYF
TGTGCCAGCAGCTTAGCTACTAACTCCTACGAGCAGTACTTC
>TRBV29-1|-|TRBJ2-7|-
CSVIRGNSYEQYF
TGCAGCGTTATTCGGGGGAATTCCTACGAGCAGTACTTC
>TRBV27|TRBD2|TRBJ2-1|-
CASSLLLAGGPDEQFF
TGTGCCAGCAGTTTATTACTAGCGGGAGGGCCTGATGAGCAGTTCTTC
>TRBV4-2|-|TRBJ1-2|-
CASSQDRTNYGYTF
TGTGCCAGCAGCCAAGACAGAACCAACTATGGCTACACCTTC
>TRBV27|TRBD1|TRBJ1-1|-
CASSSGGTEAFF
TGTGCCAGCAGTTCAGGGGGCACTGAAGCTTTCTTT
>TRBV19|-|TRBJ2-2|-
CASSMGQGGGPGELFF
TGTGCCAGTAGTATGGGTCAAGGGGGGGGGCCCGGGGAGCTGTTTTTT
>TRBV7-2|TRBD1|TRBJ2-7|-
CASSLGPRTGTYEQYF
TGTGCCAGCAGCTTAGGACCCAGGACAGGGACCTACGAGCAGTACTTC
>TRBV10-2|-|TRBJ2-1|-
CASSESEGGGNEQFF
TGCGCCAGCAGTGAGTCGGAGGGAGGAGGGAATGAGCAGTTCTTC
>TRBV19|TRBD1|TRBJ2-5|-
CASSIGQGVETQYF
TGTGCCAGTAGTATTGGACAGGGGGTAGAGACCCAGTACTTC
>TRBV6-1|TRBD1|TRBJ2-7|-
CASRNRGSYEQYF
TGTGCCAGCAGAAACAGGGGCTCCTACGAGCAGTACTTC
>TRBV7-9|-|TRBJ2-3|-
CASSFRAGGTDTQYF
TGTGCCAGCAGCTTCAGGGCTGGGGGCACAGATACGCAGTATTTT
>TRBV11-3|-|TRBJ2-7|-
CASSLDSGNSWQYF
TGTGCCAGCAGCTTAGACTCAGGCAATTCGTGGCAGTACTTC
>TRBV28|-|TRBJ2-1|-
CASSLGVGESESSYNEQFF
TGTGCCAGCAGTTTGGGAGTTGGGGAGTCAGAGAGCTCCTACAATGAGCAGTTCTTC
>TRBV28|-|TRBJ1-3|-
CASSLYATGFSGNTIYF
TGTGCCAGCAGTTTATATGCTACAGGTTTCTCTGGAAACACCATATATTTT
>TRBV11-2|TRBD1|TRBJ2-7|-
CASSADRVKEYF
TGTGCCAGCAGCGCCGACAGGGTTAAGGAGTACTTC
>TRBV10-3|-|TRBJ1-1|-
CAIGGGYPEAFF
TGTGCCATCGGGGGGGGTTATCCTGAAGCTTTCTTT
>TRBV6-1|-|TRBJ1-2|-
CASSEPPGRPPNF
TGTGCCAGCAGTGAACCCCCAGGCAGACCACCAAACTTC
>TRBV27|TRBD1|TRBJ2-1|-
CASSLAVGGRWNEQFF
TGTGCCAGCAGTTTGGCTGTAGGGGGCAGATGGAATGAGCAGTTCTTC
>TRBV10-1|-|TRBJ2-1|-
CASSAGTGSYNEQFF
TGCGCCAGCAGTGCCGGGACTGGATCCTACAATGAGCAGTTCTTC
>TRBV10-2|TRBD2|TRBJ2-1|-
CASTSVSGGRGSSYNEQFF
TGCGCCAGCACTAGTGTATCAGGCGGGAGGGGAAGCTCCTACAATGAGCAGTTCTTC
>TRBV7-9|-|TRBJ1-2|-
CASSLAAGGNGYTF
TGTGCCAGCAGCTTAGCGGCCGGCGGGAATGGCTACACCTTC
>TRBV13|TRBD2|TRBJ2-2|-
CASSLGGASGRAGGELFF
TGTGCCAGCAGCTTAGGGGGAGCTAGCGGGAGGGCCGGCGGGGAGCTGTTTTTT
>TRBV28|TRBD2|TRBJ2-2|-
CASSLWVAGGNTGELFF
TGTGCCAGCAGTTTATGGGTAGCGGGAGGCAACACCGGGGAGCTGTTTTTT
>TRBV7-9|TRBD2|TRBJ2-3|-
CASSLPPSGARDTQYF
TGTGCCAGCAGCTTACCCCCTAGCGGGGCCAGAGATACGCAGTATTTT
>TRBV5-6|TRBD2|TRBJ2-1|-
CASSPGGANNEQFF
TGTGCCAGCAGCCCGGGAGGAGCAAACAATGAGCAGTTCTTC
>TRBV6-1|-|TRBJ2-1|-
CASSAARAANEQFF
TGTGCCAGCAGTGCTGCGCGGGCCGCAAATGAGCAGTTCTTC
>TRBV6-5|-|TRBJ1-1|-
CASKGSDNTEAFF
TGTGCCAGCAAGGGGTCAGATAACACTGAAGCTTTCTTT
>TRBV6-4|TRBD2|TRBJ2-1|-
CASSDLSSGSHEQFF
TGTGCCAGCAGTGACTTATCTAGCGGGAGTCATGAGCAGTTCTTC
>TRBV28|TRBD2|TRBJ2-7|-
CASSSGRSPYEQYF
TGTGCCAGCAGTAGCGGGAGGTCTCCCTACGAGCAGTACTTC
>TRBV28|-|TRBJ2-7|once
CASSPGGHNYEQYF
TGTGCCAGCAGCCCGGGGGGCCACAACTACGAGCAGTACTTC
>TRBV10-1|TRBD2|TRBJ2-4|few
CASSPGTSGRDIQYF
TGCGCCAGCAGTCCCGGGACTAGCGGAAGGGACATTCAGTACTTC
>TRBV18|-|TRBJ2-7|-
CASSPRAEVYEQYF
TGTGCCAGCTCACCACGGGCGGAGGTTTACGAGCAGTACTTC
>TRBV7-6|TRBD1|TRBJ2-7|-
CASSLGQGADEQYF
TGTGCCAGCAGCTTAGGGCAGGGGGCCGACGAGCAGTACTTC
>TRBV2|-|TRBJ1-1|-
CASISPPGENTEAFF
TGTGCCAGCATCTCTCCCCCGGGGGAGAACACTGAAGCTTTCTTT
>TRBV5-1|-|TRBJ2-3|-
CASSLGGGDPADTQYF
TGCGCCAGCAGCTTGGGGGGCGGGGATCCGGCAGATACGCAGTATTTT
>TRBV5-1|TRBD1|TRBJ2-7|-
CASSPGQGAFYEQYF
TGCGCCAGCAGCCCGGGACAGGGGGCTTTTTACGAGCAGTACTTC
>TRBV28|TRBD2|TRBJ2-1|-
CASSLAGLAESSYNEQFF
TGTGCCAGCAGTTTAGCGGGACTAGCGGAAAGCTCCTACAATGAGCAGTTCTTC
>TRBV7-3|-|TRBJ1-4|-
CASSQLEVATNEKLFF
TGTGCCAGCAGCCAACTAGAAGTTGCAACTAATGAAAAACTGTTTTTT
>TRBV27|-|TRBJ1-1|-
CASSFRETEAFF
TGTGCCAGCAGTTTCAGGGAAACTGAAGCTTTCTTT
>TRBV7-7|-|TRBJ1-3|-
CASSLDSLPGNTIYF
TGTGCCAGCAGCCTCGACAGTCTCCCTGGAAACACCATATATTTT
>TRBV6-5|TRBD1|TRBJ1-1|-
CASSYWGQQNTEAFF
TGTGCCAGCAGTTACTGGGGACAGCAGAACACTGAAGCTTTCTTT
>TRBV7-8|-|TRBJ2-5|-
CASSFREAEILETQYF
TGTGCCAGCAGCTTCCGAGAAGCGGAGATCTTAGAGACCCAGTACTTC
>TRBV2|-|TRBJ2-1|-
CASCPVSSYNEQFF
TGTGCCAGCTGTCCGGTGAGCTCCTACAATGAGCAGTTCTTC
>TRBV27|-|TRBJ2-7|-
CASSPRLHAYEQYF
TGTGCCAGCAGCCCTAGGTTGCACGCCTACGAGCAGTACTTC
>TRBV29-1|TRBD2|TRBJ2-3|-
CSVDRTSLRTDTQYF
TGCAGCGTTGATCGGACTAGCCTACGCACAGATACGCAGTATTTT
>TRBV19|-|TRBJ1-1|-
CASSTRPRQVTVTEAFF
TGTGCCAGTAGTACGCGACCGCGACAGGTAACTGTCACTGAAGCTTTCTTT
>TRBV18|TRBD2|TRBJ2-5|-
CASSPGTSGNTYQETQYF
TGTGCCAGCTCACCAGGGACTAGCGGGAACACGTACCAAGAGACCCAGTACTTC
>TRBV29-1|-|TRBJ2-2|-
CSALGVSGTGELFF
TGCAGCGCCCTAGGGGTGTCGGGCACCGGGGAGCTGTTTTTT
>TRBV19|-|TRBJ2-7|-
CASSTSGTSPSEQYF
TGTGCCAGTAGTACCTCCGGGACTTCTCCCTCCGAGCAGTACTTC
>TRBV2|TRBD2|TRBJ2-7|-
CASSGIYEQYF
TGTGCCAGTAGCGGGATCTACGAGCAGTACTTC
>TRBV5-1|-|TRBJ2-7|-
CASSFPAGSEGYEQYF
TGCGCCAGCAGCTTCCCGGCGGGATCAGAAGGCTACGAGCAGTACTTC